This entry concerns a single TCR beta chain. This clonotype was observed many times. The antigen this receptor binds is unknown. No much larger clonotype is one base removed from it; base qualities were not supplied. The CDR3 runs 13 residues from the cysteine to the phenylalanine. The sequence is cut down to CDR3 DNA, 39 bases in frame from base 1. In the germline V gene, CDR1 corresponds to SGHRS and CDR2 to YFSETQ. The V end loses 2 bases and the J end loses 5 bases, and a stretch of 10 bases separates them. The sample is drawn from a study of T-cell reconstitution after alpha-beta-depleted transplantation in children (dated by TCRdb to 2015 to 2016). With regard to the full study: Using TCR repertoire profiling, the study followed T-cell immune reconstitution in a quantitative way in children after TCRalphabeta/CD19-depleted allogeneic hematopoietic cell transplantation.

The research as a whole found: In some patients, the high TCRbeta diversity seen at day 60 was put down to recipient T cells and intrathymic progenitors that had survived conditioning. The frequencies of hyperexpanded clones fell over the following months, and after one year, T-cell counts and TCRbeta diversity were mostly attributed to newly produced T cells. About two months after transplant, the apparently early recovery of alphabetaT-cell counts reportedly depended on just several hundred clones that had expanded rapidly and came from non-depleted graft cells.

In light of the paper, this sample's treatment or condition label describes: allogeneic hematopoietic cell transplantation with graft depleted of TCRalphabeta T cells and CD19 B cells. Transplant recipients were children who received TCRalphabeta/CD19-depleted allogeneic hematopoietic cell grafts. Libraries were built with PCR. The sequencer was an Illumina HiSeq 2500. TCR library preparation used molecular barcoding, with unique molecular identifiers applied to normalize quantification of the TCRbeta repertoire. TCRdb reprocessed the public reads (quality trimming at Q25 with fastp, clone calling with MiXCR) and kept in-frame beta chains. Each record represents a unique CDR3 protein, reported with the most common genes and DNA among its rows. The sample contains 600,000 to 700,000 distinct CDR3 sequences, over 10% of them found a single time. 0.79% of the sample is in the top ten clones.

This specimen was PBMCs, taken before TCRalphabeta/CD19-depleted stem cell transplant. The chain is made from TRBV5-1 and TRBJ1-1, and the D gene may be TRBD1, 6 bases matching. The TCR was taken from a girl aged 2 to 10 with congenital amegakaryocytic thrombocytopenia, due to receive a stem cell transplant. In nucleotide form, the sequence is TGCGCCAGCAGCTTACAGGGAAGAACTGAAGCTTTCTTT. It codes for CASSLQGRTEAFF.